These 9 T cell receptor beta chains were all obtained from the same sample, sequenced in a study of patients and donors after allogeneic stem cell transplantation. Using its own MiXCR run on the RT-PCR reads, TCRdb lists one record per CDR3 protein. This table has hundreds of thousands of distinct CDR3 sequences, under 20% appearing once. Sequencing was done on a sample of blood, either unsorted or a sorted T cell fraction (not recorded which). The receptors here all came from a human donor who was either an allogeneic HSCT recipient or a stem cell or donor lymphocyte infusion donor (not recorded which). It is not recorded whose cells these are; they may come from a transplant donor.

This clonotype showed up just a few times. The chain uses TRBV11-2 and TRBJ2-1; no definite D call. This CDR3 has 17 residues. Per the germline V gene, CDR1 is SGHAT and CDR2 is FQNNGV. The V end lost 0 bases, the J end lost 0 bases, and 12 bases lay between the germline ends. The CDR3 loop reads CASSLDLALSSYNEQFF. As DNA, the CDR3 is TGTGCCAGCAGCTTAGATTTGGCCTTGAGCTCCTACAATGAGCAGTTCTTC.

This chain connects TRBV7-6 to TRBJ2-5; D possibly uses TRBD1 or TRBD2 (6 bases each). Germline CDR1 SGHVS, CDR2 FNYEAQ. There are 14 residues in the CDR3. V shed 5 bases and J shed 5 bases, with 15 bases lying between them. CDR3 loop: CASSQAGGRETQYF. CDR3 DNA sequence: TGTGCCAGCAGCCAAGCTGGGGGGCGGGAGACCCAGTACTTC.

This clonotype was seen a handful of times. V is TRBV27 and J is TRBJ1-1; D perhaps matches TRBD1 (6 bases). The V gene's germline CDR1 is MNHEY and CDR2 SMNVEV (reference sequence). V was pared by 2 bases and J by 4 bases, with 11 bases between. This CDR3 has 14 residues. The chain's CDR3 is CASSLQGQSTEAFF. CDR3 sequence (DNA): TGTGCCAGCAGTTTACAGGGGCAGAGCACTGAAGCTTTCTTT.

Of note for this clonotype: Its ends do not fully match the called genes, so a read error is possible. The chain recombines TRBV2 with TRBJ2-1; D is undetermined. Per the germline V gene, CDR1 is SNHLY and CDR2 is FYNNEI. The CDR3 spans 15 residues. This CDR3 reads CASSGPLSSYNEQFF. The CDR3 nucleotides read TGTGCCAGTAGTGGACCCCTTAGCTCCTACAATGAGCAGTTCTTC.

In this sample, this clonotype turned up a few times. The V gene is TRBV7-3, the J gene TRBJ2-1; 8 bases match TRBD2. This CDR3 comprises 15 residues. The V gene's germline CDR1 is SGHTA and CDR2 FQGTGA. The V segment lost 8 bases and the J segment 10 bases; nucleotides outside the gene matches: 16. This CDR3 reads CASSPPGGRSAEQFF. The CDR3 region has the DNA TGTGCCAGCTCCCCTCCGGGAGGGCGCTCGGCCGAGCAGTTCTTC.

V usage is TRBV11-2 and J usage is TRBJ2-7; D is unclear. V was cut by 2 bases and J by 3 bases, with 5 bases left in between. Germline V lookup: CDR1 SGHAT, CDR2 FQNNGV. The CDR3 is made up of 12 amino acids. The CDR3 nucleotides are TGTGCCAGCAGCTTATTGCACTACGAGCAGTACTTC. It codes for CASSLLHYEQYF.

This clonotype was recorded many times. This chain uses TRBV11-2 with TRBJ2-1; unclear D gene. Germline V gives CDR1 SGHAT, CDR2 FQNNGV. V was trimmed by 0 bases and J by 6 bases, leaving 0 bases between them. The CDR3 is made up of 11 amino acids. The CDR3: CASSLDNEQFF. The CDR3 DNA follows: TGTGCCAGCAGCTTAGACAATGAGCAGTTCTTC.

The chain has TRBV19 and TRBJ2-1; the D gene is possibly TRBD1 (6 bases). The germline V and J ends were trimmed by 5 bases and 1 base, with 12 bases remaining between them. Germline assignment: CDR1 LNHDA and CDR2 SQIVND (reference sequence). The CDR3 is made up of 15 amino acids. The CDR3 region has the DNA TGTGCCAGTAGTTGGGGGCATAGATCCTACAATGAGCAGTTCTTC. It is translated as CASSWGHRSYNEQFF.

The chain employs TRBV4-1 and TRBJ2-7, with D possibly being TRBD1 or TRBD2 (5 bases each). Germline V gene data show CDR1 as MGHRA and CDR2 as YSYEKL. Deletions cut 1 base from V and 3 bases from J, with 13 bases between. The CDR3 totals 15 residues. CDR3 in amino acids: CASSQGGIPGYEQYF. CDR3 coding DNA: TGCGCCAGCAGCCAAGGGGGGATCCCGGGCTACGAGCAGTACTTC.